A single sample is the source of the 18 T cell receptor beta chains below, sequenced in a study of Ad26.COV2.S vaccination and SARS-CoV-2 variants. This table comes from immunoSEQ multiplex PCR, and its TCRdb copy is limited to in-frame clones, with some not included. Of fewer than 500,000 clones detected, over 75% appear once; the ten largest clones hold 12%. Treatment given: 19 received Ad26.COV2.S at low or high dose, single or two shots; about 5 received placebo; per-sample allocation not given. The samples were gathered on day 63 after the first injection of vaccine or placebo. The specimen was peripheral blood, collected in a trial of Ad26.COV2.S vaccine versus placebo. These receptors all stem from a person between 18 and 60 years old who received the Ad26.COV2.S COVID-19 vaccine or a placebo.

The chain employs TRBV9 and TRBJ1-5; unclear D gene. In germline, CDR1 is SGDLS, CDR2 YYNGEE. This CDR3 spans 15 amino acids. The V gene lost 0 bases and the J gene lost 3 bases, with 10 bases spanning the gap. The CDR3 region is CASSVGSGPNQPQHF. In DNA, the CDR3 is TGTGCCAGCAGCGTAGGATCCGGGCCCAATCAGCCCCAGCATTTT. The full variable domain, its missing parts supplied by reference TRBV9 and TRBJ1-5, is DSGVTQTPKHLITATGQRVTLRCSPRSGDLSVYWYQQSLDQGLQFLIQYYNGEERAKGNILERFSAQQFPDLHSELNLSSLELGDSALYFCASSVGSGPNQPQHFGDGTRLSIL.

This clone appeared once. The CDR3 DNA is TGTGCCAGCAGCCCAGGACAGTTCACTGAAGCTTTCTTT. It codes for CASSPGQFTEAFF. The chain is built from TRBV3-1 (or the pseudogene TRBV3-2) and TRBJ1-1; D is possibly TRBD1 (6 bases). There are 13 residues in the CDR3. The germline V gene encodes CDR1 LGHDT and CDR2 YNNKEL (reference sequence). V was pared by 4 bases and J by 4 bases, with 10 bases between.

This chain links TRBV11-2 with TRBJ2-7; TRBD2 aligns across 11 bases. Germline V gene lookup returns CDR1 SGHAT and CDR2 FQNNGV. The V and J ends lost 6 bases and 2 bases, in that order; junction bases with no gene match: 9. This CDR3 spans 16 amino acids. The CDR3 DNA is TGTGCCAGCAGTCTAGGGCTAGCGGGAGGCACCTACGAGCAGTACTTC. Its translation: CASSLGLAGGTYEQYF. Based on the CDR3 plus reference TRBV11-2 and TRBJ2-7, the full variable domain is EAGVAQSPRYKIIEKRQSVAFWCNPISGHATLYWYQQILGQGPKLLIQFQNNGVVDDSQLPKDRFSAERLKGVDSTLKIQPAKLEDSAVYLCASSLGLAGGTYEQYFGPGTRLTVT.

V gene TRBV5-5 combines with J gene TRBJ1-2; D is uncertain. CDR1 and CDR2 from the germline V gene are SGHKS and YYEKEE (reference sequence). V was trimmed by 1 base and J by 8 bases, leaving 18 bases between them. The length of the CDR3 is 15 residues. The CDR3 bases are TGTGCCAGCAGCTTGAGAGAGGGAAGAGGTTCGGGCTACACCTTC. Residues: CASSLREGRGSGYTF.

The CDR3 protein is CASSHRTSGISIWNEQFF. Here the CDR3 DNA reads TGTGCCAGCAGCCATCGGACTAGCGGGATTTCGATCTGGAATGAGCAGTTCTTC. The rearrangement uses TRBV14 and TRBJ2-1; 12 positions agree with TRBD2. The germline V gene encodes CDR1 SGHDN and CDR2 FVKESK. The CDR3 totals 18 residues. The ends lost 3 bases at V and 7 bases at J; junction bases unmatched: 13. The complete variable domain, with remaining parts taken from reference TRBV14 and TRBJ2-1, reads EAGVTQFPSHSVIEKGQTVTLRCDPISGHDNLYWYRRVMGKEIKFLLHFVKESKQDESGMPNNRFLAERTGGTYSTLKVQPAELEDSGVYFCASSHRTSGISIWNEQFFGPGTRLTVL.

This chain connects TRBV11-3 to TRBJ2-7, with 12 bases lining up with TRBD2. Germline CDR1 reads SGHNT; CDR2 reads YENEEA. Losses at the gene ends were 5 bases for V and 3 bases for J; bases not matched to a gene: 5. This CDR3 contains 15 residues. CDR3 nucleotide sequence: TGTGCCAGCAGCCCAGGACTAGCGGGGCTCTACGAGCAGTACTTC. This gives the protein CASSPGLAGLYEQYF. Using reference TRBV11-3 and TRBJ2-7 for the parts outside the CDR3, the full variable domain is EAGVVQSPRYKIIEKKQPVAFWCNPISGHNTLYWYLQNLGQGPELLIRYENEEAVDDSQLPKDRFSAERLKGVDSTLKIQPAELGDSAVYLCASSPGLAGLYEQYFGPGTRLTVT.

The J gene is TRBJ1-6, the V gene TRBV30; D possibly corresponds to TRBD1 (6 bases). There are 17 residues in the CDR3. The V gene lost 3 bases and the J gene lost 4 bases, with 19 bases spanning the gap. CDR1 is GTSNPN and CDR2 is SVGIG in the germline V gene (reference sequence). The chain's CDR3 is CAWSAGGPIEYNSPLHF. The CDR3 DNA follows: TGTGCCTGGAGCGCTGGGGGGCCGATCGAATATAATTCACCCCTCCACTTT.

The V gene is TRBV5-1, the J gene TRBJ2-1; 7 bases agree with TRBD2. The junction had 3 bases not matched to a gene; V was cut back by 2 bases and J by 1 base. In germline, CDR1 is SGHRS, CDR2 YFSETQ. The length of the CDR3 is 15 residues. CDR3 nucleotide sequence: TGCGCCAGCAGCTTCCTAGCGGATTCCTACAATGAGCAGTTCTTC. As protein: CASSFLADSYNEQFF.

The J gene is TRBJ2-7, the V gene TRBV3-1 (or the pseudogene TRBV3-2), with D maybe TRBD1 (5 bases). V was cut by 0 bases and J by 6 bases, with 15 bases left in between. The germline V gene encodes CDR1 LGHDT and CDR2 YNNKEL (reference sequence). This CDR3 is 15 amino acids long. Here the CDR3 reads CASSQELSPGREQYF. CDR3 bases: TGTGCCAGCAGCCAAGAATTGAGCCCAGGGCGCGAGCAGTACTTC.

The chain combines TRBV30 with TRBJ1-1; D is undetermined. This CDR3 contains 12 residues. Trimming took off 4 bases at V and 8 bases at J, with 14 bases between the two ends. Germline V CDR1 and CDR2: GTSNPN, SVGIG (reference sequence). CDR3 coding DNA: TGTGCCTGGAAGGATTTGGGCCCCGAAGCTTTCTTT. This translates into CAWKDLGPEAFF.

The genes are TRBV6-5 and TRBJ2-1; maybe TRBD2 (6 bases). Trimming took off 5 bases at V and 5 bases at J, with 13 bases between the two ends. This CDR3 has 14 residues. Germline loops: CDR1 MNHEY, CDR2 SVGAGI. In DNA, the CDR3 is TGTGCCAGCAGTAAAATGGGACTGAACAATGAGCAGTTCTTC. Residues: CASSKMGLNNEQFF.

V gene TRBV7-9 combines with J gene TRBJ2-6; D uncertain. This CDR3 region has 13 residues. V shed 6 bases and J shed 0 bases, with 3 bases lying between them. Germline V gives CDR1 SEHNR, CDR2 FQNEAQ (reference sequence). CDR3: CASRDSGANVLTF. The CDR3 DNA is TGTGCCAGCAGGGACTCTGGGGCCAACGTCCTGACTTTC.

This rearrangement joins TRBV6-5 to TRBJ1-5; 10 bases are a match to TRBD1. V dropped 10 bases and J dropped 8; count of bases not matched to a gene: 14. The CDR3 runs 15 residues. Germline values: CDR1 MNHEY, CDR2 SVGAGI. The CDR3 here is CATAFSGQGREPQHF. CDR3 DNA sequence: TGTGCCACTGCGTTTTCGGGACAGGGGAGGGAGCCCCAGCATTTT.

This sequence joins TRBV7-8 and TRBJ2-7, with 10 positions matching TRBD2. Germline CDR1 reads SGHVS; CDR2 reads FQNEAQ. V trimming: 5 bases; J trimming: 5 bases; junction bases outside the gene matches: 12. The CDR3 has 16 amino acids. The CDR3 reads CASSILPGLAPNEQYF. The CDR3 nucleotides are TGTGCCAGCAGCATACTTCCGGGACTAGCGCCTAACGAGCAGTACTTC.

Only one count was recorded for this clone. The CDR3, as DNA: TGTGCCACCGTCCAGGGGTCCTACAATGAGCAGTTCTTC. Protein product: CATVQGSYNEQFF. The V call is TRBV7-9, the J call TRBJ2-1, with D perhaps matching TRBD1 (6 bases). In germline, CDR1 is SEHNR, CDR2 FQNEAQ (reference sequence). The ends were cut back, 10 bases at V and 1 base at J, with 11 bases in the middle. This CDR3 has 13 amino acids.

The chain carries TRBV27 and TRBJ1-2; maybe TRBD1 (5 bases). Germline V gene data show CDR1 as MNHEY and CDR2 as SMNVEV (reference sequence). The CDR3 totals 15 residues. V was shortened by 5 bases and J by 2 bases, with 15 bases between the two germline ends. As DNA, the CDR3 is TGTGCCAGCAGTCCGTTACAGGACCTGAACTATGGCTACACCTTC. This translates into CASSPLQDLNYGYTF.

The chain recombines TRBV19 with TRBJ1-5, with D possibly being TRBD1 (6 bases). The germline gives CDR1 LNHDA, CDR2 SQIVND (reference sequence). V was cut by 4 bases and J by 0 bases, with 10 bases left in between. CDR3 length: 15 amino acids. CDR3 amino acids: CASSRPGVSNQPQHF. DNA of the CDR3: TGTGCCAGTAGTAGGCCAGGGGTTAGCAATCAGCCCCAGCATTTT.

In DNA form, the CDR3 reads TGTGCCAGCAGCCCACCGGACAGCCCTGGGGAAAAACTGTTTTTT. It yields the protein CASSPPDSPGEKLFF. This chain joins TRBV7-9 and TRBJ1-4; D might be TRBD1 (6 bases). The V gene's germline CDR1 is SEHNR and CDR2 FQNEAQ (reference sequence). CDR3 length: 15 amino acids. The V end was cut by 5 bases, the J end by 8 bases, with 18 bases between.